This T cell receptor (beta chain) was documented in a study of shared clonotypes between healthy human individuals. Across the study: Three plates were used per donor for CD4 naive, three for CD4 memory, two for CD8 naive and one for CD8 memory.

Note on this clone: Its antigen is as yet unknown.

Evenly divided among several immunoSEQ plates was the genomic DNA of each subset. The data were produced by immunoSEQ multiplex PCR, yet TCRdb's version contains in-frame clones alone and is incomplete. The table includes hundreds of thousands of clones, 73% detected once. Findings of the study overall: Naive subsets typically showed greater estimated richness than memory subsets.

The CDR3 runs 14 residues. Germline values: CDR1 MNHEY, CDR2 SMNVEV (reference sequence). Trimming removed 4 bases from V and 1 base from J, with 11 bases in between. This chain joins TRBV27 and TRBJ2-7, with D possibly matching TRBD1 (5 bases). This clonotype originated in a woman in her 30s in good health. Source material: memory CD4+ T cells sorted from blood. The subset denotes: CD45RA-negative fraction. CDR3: CASSSTTVSYEQYF. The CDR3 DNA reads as TGTGCCAGCAGTTCCACGACAGTTTCCTACGAGCAGTACTTC.